The present TCR beta chain was sequenced within a study of T cell repertoires in aging, cancer and after chemotherapy. General study findings and limits: Immunological memory after chemotherapy cannot be judged from the repertoire data. Rebound thymic output was suggested by rising median generation probability during chemotherapy in each cancer cohort. In cancer patients, declining TCR diversity with age involved lost richness and lost evenness.

Germline trimming cut 8 bases from V and 6 bases from J; bases unmatched to any gene: 5. This CDR3 contains 13 residues. The germline V gene has CDR1 ENHRY and CDR2 SYGVKD. In this sample, this clonotype turned up a few times. As yet, its antigen is unknown. Peripheral blood genomic DNA, not sorted cells or RNA, was the template. Multiplex touch-down PCR with TRB-A/B primers amplified rearranged V-D-J TRB sequences. One entry per CDR3 protein, called by TCRdb with MiXCR from the multiplex PCR reads. The sample gives about 13,000 distinct CDR3 sequences, roughly a third of which show up once; roughly 6.7% is in the top ten.

The sample taken for sequencing was blood. The chain uses TRBV10-3 and TRBJ2-1; TRBD2 matches 9 bases. The TCR comes from a human donor in good health. The donor label of this sample is uncertain. The CDR3 protein is CAIVASGINEQFF. CDR3 in DNA: TGTGCCATCGTGGCTAGCGGGATCAATGAGCAGTTCTTC.